Presented here are 18 T cell receptor beta chains from one specimen sequenced in a study of shared clonotypes between healthy human individuals. TCRdb's table, derived via immunoSEQ multiplex PCR, lists solely in-frame clones and lacks some. The table records some 630,000 clones, 72% of them present only once. Sequencing used memory CD4+ T cells sorted from blood. Subset denoted: CD45RA-negative fraction. The receptors were sampled from a woman aged 25 to 39 in good health.

Comment on this clone: This sample includes further DNA sequences coding for the same CDR3. This chain links TRBV5-1 with TRBJ1-1; D unclear. The V end lost 1 base, the J end lost 0 bases, and 10 bases lay between the germline ends. The germline gives CDR1 SGHRS, CDR2 YFSETQ. This CDR3 has 15 amino acids. The CDR3 DNA reads TGCGCCAGCAGCTTGTCTGTTGGAATGAACACTGAAGCTTTCTTT. Translating it yields CASSLSVGMNTEAFF. Variable domain in full (rest from reference TRBV5-1 and TRBJ1-1): KAGVTQTPRYLIKTRGQQVTLSCSPISGHRSVSWYQQTPGQGLQFLFEYFSETQRNKGNFPGRFSGRQFSNSRSEMNVSTLELGDSALYLCASSLSVGMNTEAFFGQGTRLTVV.

This clone was found many times. This sequence joins TRBV5-1 and TRBJ2-1; TRBD2 matches at 11 bases. The CDR3 consists of 14 residues. The trim removed 7 bases at V and 7 bases at J, leaving 7 bases unmatched. The germline gives CDR1 SGHRS, CDR2 YFSETQ. The CDR3 loop is CASGSGRAMNEQFF. The CDR3 DNA reads TGCGCCAGCGGTAGCGGGAGGGCCATGAATGAGCAGTTCTTC.

This chain joins TRBV2 and TRBJ2-2, with no clear D. The CDR3 has 14 amino acids. Germline V gene sequence: CDR1 SNHLY, CDR2 FYNNEI. Trimming shortened V by 4 bases and J by 3 bases, and 9 bases separated the two germline ends. In DNA form, the CDR3 reads TGTGCCAGCAGTGTGGGGTTGGACACCGGGGAGCTGTTTTTT. As protein: CASSVGLDTGELFF.

The rearrangement uses TRBV6-1 and TRBJ2-7; D might be TRBD1 (6 bases). The V gene lost 6 bases and the J gene lost 0 bases, with 15 bases spanning the gap. This CDR3 comprises 15 residues. Germline loops: CDR1 MNHNS, CDR2 SASEGT. CDR3: CASRPGQQLSYEQYF. In nucleotides, the CDR3 is TGTGCCAGCAGGCCCGGACAGCAACTCTCCTACGAGCAGTACTTC.

The V gene is TRBV5-1, the J gene TRBJ2-1; unclear D gene. The V gene's germline CDR1 is SGHRS and CDR2 YFSETQ. The CDR3 sequence is 14 residues long. Trimming cost V 2 bases and J 6 bases, with 12 bases left between them. The CDR3 spells CASSFGAWGNEQFF. The CDR3 nucleotides are TGCGCCAGCAGCTTCGGAGCGTGGGGCAATGAGCAGTTCTTC.

This clone was observed a few times. V usage is TRBV18 and J usage is TRBJ1-2; 7 nucleotides align to TRBD1. The CDR3 loop spans 14 amino acids. The J segment lost 2 bases and the V segment lost 2 bases, leaving 2 bases of the junction unmatched. Per the germline V gene, CDR1 is KGHSH and CDR2 is LQKENI. The CDR3 reads CASSPGTENYGYTF. DNA for the CDR3: TGTGCCAGCTCACCAGGGACAGAGAACTATGGCTACACCTTC.

This clone was seen more than once but under ten times. CDR3 DNA sequence: TGCGCCAGCAGCCATGGTCAGGGTAGTTACGAGCAGTACTTC. It specifies CASSHGQGSYEQYF. J is TRBJ2-7 and V is TRBV5-1, with D tentatively TRBD1 (5 bases). V was clipped by 4 bases and J by 4 bases, with 15 bases between them. The CDR3 is made up of 14 amino acids. Germline V gene data show CDR1 as SGHRS and CDR2 as YFSETQ.

This chain links TRBV9 with TRBJ2-1; 9 nucleotides agree with TRBD1. Per germline, CDR1 SGDLS and CDR2 YYNGEE. The CDR3 is made up of 15 amino acids. Trimming removed 1 base from V and 9 bases from J; junction bases left unmatched: 8. The CDR3 bases are TGTGCCAGCAGCGTAATGGGACAGGGTGTAGTTGAGCAGTTCTTC. Amino acid sequence: CASSVMGQGVVEQFF.

The chain joins TRBV5-4 to TRBJ2-7, with 9 bases that match TRBD2. Germline V gene sequence: CDR1 SGHNT, CDR2 YYREEE (reference sequence). Trimming removed 4 bases from V and 4 bases from J; junction bases left unmatched: 9. This CDR3 region has 15 residues. The DNA for the CDR3 is TGTGCCAGCAGCCGTACGGGACTAGCAGATTACGAGCAGTACTTC. It codes for CASSRTGLADYEQYF.

The chain recombines TRBV10-3 with TRBJ2-1, with 10 nucleotides matching TRBD2. The germline CDR1 and CDR2 sequences are ENHRY and SYGVKD. Trimming removed 6 bases from V and 5 bases from J; junction bases left unmatched: 7. CDR3 size: 15 residues. The CDR3 spells CAIRRTSGTDNEQFF. The CDR3 region has the DNA TGTGCCATCAGGCGGACTAGCGGCACGGACAATGAGCAGTTCTTC.

The chain employs TRBV15 and TRBJ2-1, with TRBD2 matching 9 bases. Germline V lookup: CDR1 LNHNV, CDR2 YYDKDF (reference sequence). The CDR3 has 16 amino acids. J was trimmed by 4 bases and V by 3 bases; bases with no gene match: 7. CDR3 protein: CATSRGGLARYNEQFF. The DNA for the CDR3 is TGTGCCACCAGCAGGGGGGGACTAGCTCGTTACAATGAGCAGTTCTTC.

The genes are TRBV29-1 and TRBJ1-2; 7 bases are a match to TRBD1. This CDR3 is built from 15 residues. Germline CDR1 and CDR2: SQVTM and ANQGSEA. Unmatched junction bases numbered 13, after V lost 3 bases and J lost 6 bases. The CDR3 coding sequence is TGCAGCGTTGACCGGGAGACAGGGAGGCGGGATGGCTACACCTTC. It specifies CSVDRETGRRDGYTF.

CDR3 nucleotides: TGTGCCAGTAGTATGAGTGTTGGGATGATTCAGCCCCAGCATTTT. Translation: CASSMSVGMIQPQHF. This chain connects TRBV19 to TRBJ1-5; D unresolved. This CDR3 comprises 15 residues. The V end was cut by 3 bases, the J end by 6 bases, with 15 bases between. The germline V gene encodes CDR1 LNHDA and CDR2 SQIVND (reference sequence).

Comments on this clone: This same CDR3 is encoded by further DNA sequences in the sample. The rearrangement links TRBV19 to TRBJ1-5, with D possibly TRBD1 on 5 matching bases. Looked up from germline, CDR1 is LNHDA and CDR2 is SQIVND (reference sequence). The CDR3 has 13 residues. The germline V and J ends were trimmed by 3 bases and 4 bases, with 7 bases remaining between them. For the CDR3, the DNA is TGTGCCAGTAGTATCGAGGGGAATCAGCCCCAGCATTTT. It specifies CASSIEGNQPQHF. The full variable domain, with the rest looked up from reference TRBV19 and TRBJ1-5, is DGGITQSPKYLFRKEGQNVTLSCEQNLNHDAMYWYRQDPGQGLRLIYYSQIVNDFQKGDIAEGYSVSREKKESFPLTVTSAQKNPTAFYLCASSIEGNQPQHFGDGTRLSIL.

V is TRBV6-1 and J is TRBJ2-7; D remains ambiguous. This CDR3 has 14 residues. V lost 5 bases and J 2 bases, leaving 13 bases between the germline ends. In germline, CDR1 is MNHNS, CDR2 SASEGT. The CDR3 reads CASSLFAGPYEQYF. CDR3 in DNA: TGTGCCAGCAGTTTATTCGCCGGACCCTACGAGCAGTACTTC.

In its sample, this clone was seen many times. The rearrangement uses TRBV6-6 and TRBJ2-3, with D perhaps matching TRBD1 (6 bases). CDR3 length: 15 amino acids. Germline V gene lookup returns CDR1 MNHNY and CDR2 SVGAGI (reference sequence). Trimming cost V 6 bases and J 2 bases, with 15 bases left between them. CDR3: CASSKRGGATDTQYF. For the CDR3, the DNA is TGTGCCAGCAGCAAGCGAGGGGGAGCCACAGATACGCAGTATTTT.

V is TRBV6-4 and J is TRBJ2-2, with 9 bases matching TRBD1. Germline lookup yields CDR1 MRHNA and CDR2 SNTAGT. V was clipped by 0 bases and J by 4 bases; unmatched bases: 0. The CDR3 is made up of 15 amino acids. CDR3 in DNA: TGTGCCAGCAGTGACTCGACAGGGGGCACCGGGGAGCTGTTTTTT. Encoded protein: CASSDSTGGTGELFF.

The chain couples TRBV7-2 to TRBJ2-5; TRBD2 agrees at 8 bases. Germline values: CDR1 SGHTA, CDR2 FQGNSA. The J segment lost 11 bases and the V segment lost 5 bases, leaving 10 bases of the junction unmatched. This CDR3 is 13 amino acids long. CDR3: CASSTRTSIEQYF. The CDR3 DNA follows: TGTGCCAGCAGCACCCGGACTAGCATTGAGCAGTACTTC.